A selection of T cell receptor beta chains follows, all from one sample in a study of PD-1 blockade in classical Hodgkin lymphoma. Generated by immunoSEQ multiplex PCR, the TCRdb table keeps only in-frame clones and is missing some. Of roughly 100,000 clones in the sample, around 80% are singletons; the top ten hold just under 9.5%. Sequenced here: peripheral blood mononuclear cells (PBMCs), sampled before the fourth cycle of nivolumab. Receptors were obtained from a human donor with classical Hodgkin lymphoma. The CDR3 runs from the conserved cysteine through the conserved F or W. Each record gives: J gene, clone size, V gene, D gene, CDR3 protein, CDR3 DNA. The D gene is left open where the match is weak. Not all rows give a size; the values are once, few, many and, for expanded clones, a class.

J gene: TRBJ2-7; clone size: NA; V gene: TRBV29-1; D gene: TRBD2; CDR3 protein: CSVQGGTSGRNSYEQYF; CDR3 DNA: TGCAGCGTTCAGGGGGGGACTAGCGGGAGGAATTCCTACGAGCAGTACTTC
J gene: TRBJ1-4; clone size: NA; V gene: TRBV6-1; D gene: NA; CDR3 protein: CASSETAPNEKLFF; CDR3 DNA: TGTGCCAGCAGTGAAACGGCCCCTAATGAAAAACTGTTTTTT
J gene: TRBJ1-2; clone size: NA; V gene: TRBV10-3; D gene: NA; CDR3 protein: CAIKVEGFDGYTF; CDR3 DNA: TGTGCCATCAAGGTCGAGGGCTTTGATGGCTACACCTTC
J gene: TRBJ1-2; clone size: NA; V gene: TRBV9; D gene: NA; CDR3 protein: CASSVPGSRGYTF; CDR3 DNA: TGTGCCAGCAGCGTACCCGGCTCGCGTGGCTACACCTTC
J gene: TRBJ2-7; clone size: NA; V gene: TRBV27; D gene: NA; CDR3 protein: CASSYSGSGYEQYF; CDR3 DNA: TGTGCCAGCAGTTATTCGGGTAGCGGATACGAGCAGTACTTC
J gene: TRBJ2-7; clone size: NA; V gene: TRBV7-8; D gene: TRBD1; CDR3 protein: CASSYRQGDYEQYF; CDR3 DNA: TGTGCCAGCAGCTACAGACAGGGAGACTACGAGCAGTACTTC
J gene: TRBJ2-7; clone size: NA; V gene: TRBV5-4; D gene: NA; CDR3 protein: CASRRDIDSSYEQYF; CDR3 DNA: TGTGCCAGCAGACGAGACATCGACAGCTCCTACGAGCAGTACTTC
J gene: TRBJ1-1; clone size: few; V gene: TRBV7-9; D gene: NA; CDR3 protein: CASSLGQTAFF; CDR3 DNA: TGTGCCAGCAGCTTAGGGCAGACGGCTTTCTTT
J gene: TRBJ2-3; clone size: NA; V gene: TRBV27; D gene: NA; CDR3 protein: CASSLRGSRDPLLTDTQYF; CDR3 DNA: TGTGCCAGCAGTTTAAGGGGCAGTAGGGACCCCCTCCTCACAGATACGCAGTATTTT
J gene: TRBJ2-7; clone size: NA; V gene: TRBV6-1; D gene: NA; CDR3 protein: CASPGPYPKYEQYF; CDR3 DNA: TGTGCCAGTCCAGGTCCCTACCCAAAGTACGAGCAGTACTTC
J gene: TRBJ1-1; clone size: NA; V gene: TRBV19; D gene: TRBD1; CDR3 protein: CASSTPGQDTEAFF; CDR3 DNA: TGTGCCAGTAGTACTCCGGGACAGGACACTGAAGCTTTCTTT
J gene: TRBJ2-7; clone size: NA; V gene: TRBV5-6; D gene: NA; CDR3 protein: CASRQITDSTYEQYF; CDR3 DNA: TGTGCCAGCAGACAGATAACGGACAGTACCTACGAGCAGTACTTC
J gene: TRBJ1-5; clone size: NA; V gene: TRBV28; D gene: NA; CDR3 protein: CASSPPQANSNQPQHF; CDR3 DNA: TGTGCCAGCAGCCCCCCTCAAGCCAATAGCAATCAGCCCCAGCATTTT
J gene: TRBJ1-1; clone size: NA; V gene: TRBV4-1; D gene: NA; CDR3 protein: CASSPRTDSKAFF; CDR3 DNA: TGCGCCAGCAGCCCTCGGACAGACTCTAAAGCTTTCTTT
J gene: TRBJ1-1; clone size: NA; V gene: TRBV7-3; D gene: NA; CDR3 protein: CASSLGVGNTEAFF; CDR3 DNA: TGTGCCAGCAGCTTAGGGGTAGGGAACACTGAAGCTTTCTTT
J gene: TRBJ2-3; clone size: NA; V gene: TRBV18; D gene: NA; CDR3 protein: CASSQITDTQYF; CDR3 DNA: TGTGCCAGCTCCCAAATAACAGATACGCAGTATTTT
J gene: TRBJ2-7; clone size: NA; V gene: TRBV5-1; D gene: NA; CDR3 protein: CASSLRGNHEQYF; CDR3 DNA: TGCGCCAGCAGCTTAAGAGGGAACCACGAGCAGTACTTC
J gene: TRBJ1-2; clone size: few; V gene: TRBV18; D gene: TRBD1; CDR3 protein: CASSPSRTGKHYGYTF; CDR3 DNA: TGTGCCAGCTCACCATCAAGGACAGGGAAACACTATGGCTACACCTTC
J gene: TRBJ2-1; clone size: NA; V gene: TRBV7-8; D gene: TRBD2; CDR3 protein: CASSPRASSGRYDEQFF; CDR3 DNA: TGTGCCAGCAGCCCTAGGGCTTCTAGCGGGAGGTATGATGAGCAGTTCTTC
J gene: TRBJ2-3; clone size: NA; V gene: TRBV5-1; D gene: NA; CDR3 protein: CASSLGRSGDTQYF; CDR3 DNA: TGCGCCAGCAGCTTGGGGAGGTCCGGAGATACGCAGTATTTT
J gene: TRBJ1-5; clone size: NA; V gene: TRBV10-3; D gene: TRBD1; CDR3 protein: CAISPGQGPNQPQHF; CDR3 DNA: TGTGCCATCAGTCCGGGACAGGGGCCGAATCAGCCCCAGCATTTT
J gene: TRBJ2-5; clone size: once; V gene: TRBV19; D gene: TRBD2; CDR3 protein: CASSILGSGVGETQYF; CDR3 DNA: TGTGCCAGTAGTATCCTCGGTAGCGGGGTCGGAGAGACCCAGTACTTC
J gene: TRBJ2-1; clone size: NA; V gene: TRBV5-4; D gene: NA; CDR3 protein: CASGRGRVLGEQFF; CDR3 DNA: TGTGCCAGCGGCCGAGGGCGGGTACTTGGGGAGCAGTTCTTC
J gene: TRBJ1-6; clone size: NA; V gene: TRBV7-3; D gene: TRBD1; CDR3 protein: CASSLDRGYSPLHF; CDR3 DNA: TGTGCCAGCAGCTTAGACAGGGGATATTCACCCCTCCACTTT
J gene: TRBJ2-7; clone size: NA; V gene: TRBV7-3; D gene: NA; CDR3 protein: CASSLGSRGSEQYF; CDR3 DNA: TGTGCCAGCAGCTTGGGATCAAGGGGGAGCGAGCAGTACTTC
J gene: TRBJ2-7; clone size: NA; V gene: TRBV19; D gene: TRBD1; CDR3 protein: CASSIALKGQMNQQYF; CDR3 DNA: TGTGCCAGTAGTATTGCGTTAAAGGGACAGATGAACCAGCAGTACTTC
J gene: TRBJ2-7; clone size: NA; V gene: TRBV5-4; D gene: NA; CDR3 protein: CASSLVVQGEQYF; CDR3 DNA: TGTGCCAGCAGCTTGGTCGTTCAGGGCGAGCAGTACTTC
J gene: TRBJ2-2; clone size: few; V gene: TRBV11-3; D gene: TRBD2; CDR3 protein: CASSSRRGAGGTGELFF; CDR3 DNA: TGTGCCAGCAGCTCCCGCCGAGGAGCGGGAGGTACCGGGGAGCTGTTTTTT
J gene: TRBJ1-6; clone size: NA; V gene: TRBV27; D gene: TRBD1; CDR3 protein: CASSTGQGVGSPLHF; CDR3 DNA: TGTGCCAGCAGTACTGGACAGGGAGTAGGCTCACCCCTCCACTTT
J gene: TRBJ2-1; clone size: NA; V gene: TRBV27; D gene: NA; CDR3 protein: CASRFLRGTYNEQFF; CDR3 DNA: TGTGCCAGCAGATTCCTCAGGGGAACCTACAATGAGCAGTTCTTC
J gene: TRBJ2-1; clone size: NA; V gene: TRBV7-2; D gene: TRBD2; CDR3 protein: CASSPLGLGATGTYNEQFF; CDR3 DNA: TGTGCCAGCAGCCCTCTGGGACTAGGAGCCACAGGGACCTACAATGAGCAGTTCTTC
J gene: TRBJ2-1; clone size: NA; V gene: TRBV7-7; D gene: TRBD2; CDR3 protein: CASSLSGRVENEQFF; CDR3 DNA: TGTGCCAGCAGCTTGAGCGGGAGGGTTGAGAATGAGCAGTTCTTC
J gene: TRBJ2-1; clone size: NA; V gene: TRBV5-6; D gene: NA; CDR3 protein: CASSLVDRQFF; CDR3 DNA: TGTGCCAGCAGCTTGGTGGACAGACAGTTCTTC
J gene: TRBJ2-7; clone size: NA; V gene: TRBV7-2; D gene: NA; CDR3 protein: CASSSRGVGQYF; CDR3 DNA: TGTGCCAGCAGCTCCAGGGGGGTCGGCCAGTACTTC
J gene: TRBJ1-2; clone size: NA; V gene: TRBV29-1; D gene: TRBD1; CDR3 protein: CSVGPRGQRGYTF; CDR3 DNA: TGCAGCGTGGGGCCCCGGGGACAGCGCGGCTACACCTTC
J gene: TRBJ2-7; clone size: NA; V gene: TRBV6-5; D gene: TRBD1; CDR3 protein: CASSFGQGAAYEQYF; CDR3 DNA: TGTGCCAGCAGTTTCGGACAGGGGGCGGCCTACGAGCAGTACTTC
J gene: TRBJ2-2; clone size: NA; V gene: TRBV7-2; D gene: TRBD2; CDR3 protein: CASSLGVLAGLTGELFF; CDR3 DNA: TGTGCCAGCAGCTTAGGCGTCCTAGCGGGTCTGACCGGGGAGCTGTTTTTT
J gene: TRBJ2-3; clone size: NA; V gene: TRBV27; D gene: NA; CDR3 protein: CASSGTADTQYF; CDR3 DNA: TGTGCCAGCAGCGGTACAGCAGATACGCAGTATTTT
J gene: TRBJ2-2; clone size: NA; V gene: TRBV5-1; D gene: TRBD2; CDR3 protein: CASSLSGGLNTGELFF; CDR3 DNA: TGCGCCAGCAGCCTTAGCGGGGGGTTGAACACCGGGGAGCTGTTTTTT
J gene: TRBJ2-7; clone size: once; V gene: TRBV15; D gene: TRBD1; CDR3 protein: CATSREGQGFYEQYF; CDR3 DNA: TGTGCCACCAGCAGAGAGGGACAGGGATTCTACGAGCAGTACTTC
J gene: TRBJ2-2; clone size: once; V gene: TRBV28; D gene: TRBD2; CDR3 protein: CASSLHPGLGTGELFF; CDR3 DNA: TGTGCCAGCAGTTTACACCCGGGACTAGGCACTGGGGAGCTGTTTTTT
J gene: TRBJ1-4; clone size: NA; V gene: TRBV10-3; D gene: TRBD1; CDR3 protein: CAISGGTGGEKLFF; CDR3 DNA: TGTGCCATCAGTGGAGGGACAGGGGGAGAAAAACTGTTTTTT
J gene: TRBJ2-7; clone size: NA; V gene: TRBV6-5; D gene: NA; CDR3 protein: CASRTSLYEQYF; CDR3 DNA: TGTGCCAGCAGAACCAGCCTTTACGAGCAGTACTTC
J gene: TRBJ1-1; clone size: NA; V gene: TRBV2; D gene: NA; CDR3 protein: CASKVLGIRAFF; CDR3 DNA: TGTGCCAGCAAAGTCCTGGGCATAAGGGCTTTCTTT
J gene: TRBJ1-2; clone size: NA; V gene: TRBV27; D gene: NA; CDR3 protein: CASSFHPQNYGYTF; CDR3 DNA: TGTGCCAGCAGTTTCCACCCACAGAACTATGGCTACACCTTC
J gene: TRBJ2-1; clone size: NA; V gene: TRBV11-1; D gene: TRBD2; CDR3 protein: CASSEYGTSGTDNEQFF; CDR3 DNA: TGTGCCAGCAGCGAATACGGGACTAGCGGGACCGACAATGAGCAGTTCTTC
J gene: TRBJ2-1; clone size: NA; V gene: TRBV4-2; D gene: TRBD2; CDR3 protein: CASSQDPAGAGEQFF; CDR3 DNA: TGTGCCAGCAGCCAAGATCCAGCGGGAGCAGGAGAGCAGTTCTTC
J gene: TRBJ2-7; clone size: NA; V gene: TRBV7-9; D gene: TRBD2; CDR3 protein: CASSSTSGLHEQYF; CDR3 DNA: TGTGCCAGCAGCTCCACATCGGGACTACACGAGCAGTACTTC
J gene: TRBJ2-1; clone size: NA; V gene: TRBV6-1; D gene: TRBD2; CDR3 protein: CASIGSGTLDNEQFF; CDR3 DNA: TGTGCCAGCATCGGGAGCGGGACGTTAGACAATGAGCAGTTCTTC
J gene: TRBJ2-7; clone size: few; V gene: TRBV5-1; D gene: TRBD1; CDR3 protein: CASSSYGTGSNEQYF; CDR3 DNA: TGCGCCAGCAGTTCTTACGGGACAGGGTCCAACGAGCAGTACTTC
J gene: TRBJ2-2; clone size: NA; V gene: TRBV6-6; D gene: NA; CDR3 protein: CASSYGGELFF; CDR3 DNA: TGTGCCAGCAGTTACGGCGGGGAGCTGTTTTTT
J gene: TRBJ1-3; clone size: NA; V gene: TRBV7-9; D gene: NA; CDR3 protein: CASRDGTQSGNTIYF; CDR3 DNA: TGTGCCAGCAGAGATGGGACTCAATCTGGAAACACCATATATTTT